This passage covers 13 T cell receptor beta chains from one sample sequenced in a study of blood T cell repertoires in COVID-19. This table comes from immunoSEQ multiplex PCR, and its TCRdb copy is limited to in-frame clones, with some not included. The sample gives some 100,000 clones, about 91% of which show up once; 4.5% to 6.5% is in the top ten. Sequences were obtained from peripheral blood. The receptors were gathered from a human donor in a cohort sampled during active COVID-19.

This clone appeared once. This chain joins TRBV12-5 and TRBJ2-3, with TRBD2 matching 13 bases. CDR1 is LGHNT, CDR2 FRNRAP, per germline. This CDR3 has 16 amino acids. Germline trimming cut 4 bases from V and 2 bases from J; bases unmatched to any gene: 3. The CDR3 region is CASGWGLAGHTDTQYF. CDR3 in DNA: TGTGCTAGTGGTTGGGGACTAGCGGGACACACAGATACGCAGTATTTT.

The chain recombines TRBV3-1 (or the pseudogene TRBV3-2) with TRBJ1-2; 8 bases match TRBD1. The J segment lost 8 bases and the V segment lost 1 base, leaving 9 bases of the junction unmatched. Per germline, CDR1 LGHDT and CDR2 YNNKEL (reference sequence). The CDR3 is 15 residues long. The CDR3 DNA reads as TGTGCCAGCAGCCAAGGTCCCACAGGGGGACGGGGCTACACCTTC. This codes for CASSQGPTGGRGYTF.

This clone has just one count. This chain connects TRBV7-2 to TRBJ1-2, with a weak D call TRBD1 (5 bases). Trimming stripped 0 bases from V and 4 bases from J, with 9 bases between. This CDR3 contains 14 residues. CDR1 is SGHTA and CDR2 is FQGNSA in the germline V gene. CDR3 loop: CASSLAGASYGYTF. The CDR3 DNA sequence: TGTGCCAGCAGCTTAGCTGGGGCCTCCTATGGCTACACCTTC.

J is TRBJ2-7 and V is TRBV5-1; 14 bases fit TRBD2. After removal of 3 bases from V and 2 bases from J, the junction contained 4 bases not matched to a gene. Germline assignment: CDR1 SGHRS and CDR2 YFSETQ. The CDR3 covers 16 residues. The CDR3 loop reads CASSSGTSGRTYEQYF. In DNA form, the CDR3 reads TGCGCCAGCAGCTCCGGGACTAGCGGGAGAACCTACGAGCAGTACTTC.

The V gene is TRBV3-1 (or the pseudogene TRBV3-2), the J gene TRBJ2-2; D possibly corresponds to TRBD1 (5 bases). Trimming pared 3 bases from V and 6 bases from J, leaving 14 bases between. The CDR3 is 15 residues long. The V gene's germline CDR1 is LGHDT and CDR2 YNNKEL (reference sequence). The CDR3 DNA reads as TGTGCCAGCAGCCAGGTTCCAGGGCGTTCCGGGGAGCTGTTTTTT. It specifies CASSQVPGRSGELFF.

CDR3 region: CASSPSVDAQRTQYF. CDR3 DNA: TGTGCCAGCAGCCCTTCGGTCGACGCCCAGCGGACCCAGTACTTC. The chain employs TRBV28 and TRBJ2-5; D uncertain. CDR1 and CDR2 from the germline V gene are MDHEN and SYDVKM. CDR3 length: 15 residues. V lost 6 bases, J lost 7 bases, and 21 bases lay in between.

The J gene is TRBJ2-7, the V gene TRBV5-1, with 10 bases fitting TRBD1. V gave up 4 bases and J gave up 3 bases; unmatched junction bases: 7. The CDR3 is made up of 15 amino acids. From germline, CDR1 is SGHRS and CDR2 YFSETQ. The CDR3: CASSVGQGIFYEQYF. In DNA form, the CDR3 reads TGCGCCAGCAGCGTGGGACAGGGGATATTCTACGAGCAGTACTTC.

This clone was recorded only once. This chain uses TRBV27 with TRBJ2-1; 9 positions agree with TRBD1. With 6 bases clipped from V and 2 bases from J, the junction kept 5 bases outside the gene matches. CDR3 length: 15 residues. Looked up from germline, CDR1 is MNHEY and CDR2 is SMNVEV (reference sequence). The CDR3 sequence: CASSRGQGAYNEQFF. CDR3 DNA sequence: TGTGCCAGCAGCCGGGGACAGGGAGCCTACAATGAGCAGTTCTTC.

V usage is TRBV4-1 and J usage is TRBJ1-1, with 9 bases identical to TRBD1. This CDR3 region has 14 residues. Per the germline V gene, CDR1 is MGHRA and CDR2 is YSYEKL. The V gene end was trimmed by 3 bases and the J gene end by 8 bases; junction bases not matched to a gene: 7. The CDR3 protein is CASSHIRDRAEAFF. The CDR3 nucleotides read TGCGCCAGCAGCCATATAAGGGACAGGGCCGAAGCTTTCTTT.

The chain links TRBV6-5 to TRBJ2-7, with 8 bases aligning to TRBD2. Germline V gene sequence: CDR1 MNHEY, CDR2 SVGAGI. V lost 2 bases and J lost 0; bases outside the gene matches: 3. The CDR3 is made up of 15 amino acids. CDR3 amino acids: CASSYAGLGSYEQYF. CDR3 nucleotides: TGTGCCAGCAGTTACGCGGGACTAGGCTCCTACGAGCAGTACTTC.

As concerns this clone: This may come from a read error, since a much larger clone is one base off. The chain is built from TRBV3-1 (or the pseudogene TRBV3-2) and TRBJ1-2, with a tentative D call TRBD1 (6 bases). CDR3 length equals 14 residues. Germline V gives CDR1 LGHDT, CDR2 YNNKEL (reference sequence). With 2 bases removed from V and 7 bases from J, the gap between germline ends came to 14 bases. DNA of the CDR3: TGTGCCAGCAGCCAAAATGGACAGTTCGGTGGCTACACCTTC. This gives the protein CASSQNGQFGGYTF.

This clone was observed once. The gene calls are TRBV6-5 and TRBJ1-2, with 7 bases lining up with TRBD1. The CDR3 has 13 amino acids. V shed 0 bases, J shed 7 bases, and the junction held 2 bases outside the gene matches. Germline values: CDR1 MNHEY, CDR2 SVGAGI. CDR3 nucleotide sequence: TGTGCCAGCAGTTACTCCCAGGGGGGTGGCTACACCTTC. This gives the protein CASSYSQGGGYTF.

This clone has just one count. This rearrangement joins TRBV19 to TRBJ2-2; 7 positions agree with TRBD2. The CDR3 has 17 amino acids. With 8 bases clipped from V and 1 base from J, the junction kept 13 bases outside the gene matches. Germline V gene lookup returns CDR1 LNHDA and CDR2 SQIVND (reference sequence). CDR3 bases: TGTGCCAGTCGGGGTCGGAGCGGGACCCAGAACACCGGGGAGCTGTTTTTT. Translating it yields CASRGRSGTQNTGELFF.